This T cell receptor (beta chain) originates from a study of blood T cells in healthy people across ages. Alongside a J-beta primer mix, a sample-barcoded 5' primer served in a second PCR lasting about 7 to 12 cycles. TCRdb analysed the 5' RACE reads with MiXCR anew, one entry per CDR3 protein. The sample carries about 1.1 million distinct CDR3 sequences, around two fifths recorded once. A word on this clonotype: Its specificity is unknown.

Germline V lookup: CDR1 MNHEY, CDR2 SMNVEV (reference sequence). CDR3 length: 17 residues. J lost 1 base, V lost 5 bases, and 9 bases had no gene match. Whole-study findings and limits: Versus aged donors, long-lived donors had higher diversity and more naive CD4+ cells.

This sequence was found in a man aged 18 to 29 in good health. The J gene is TRBJ1-2, the V gene TRBV27; 11 bases agree with TRBD1. Sequencing was carried out using blood. CDR3 amino acids: CASSPRTGGEINYGYTF. The CDR3 coding sequence is TGTGCCAGCAGTCCCCGGACAGGGGGCGAGATTAACTATGGCTACACCTTC.